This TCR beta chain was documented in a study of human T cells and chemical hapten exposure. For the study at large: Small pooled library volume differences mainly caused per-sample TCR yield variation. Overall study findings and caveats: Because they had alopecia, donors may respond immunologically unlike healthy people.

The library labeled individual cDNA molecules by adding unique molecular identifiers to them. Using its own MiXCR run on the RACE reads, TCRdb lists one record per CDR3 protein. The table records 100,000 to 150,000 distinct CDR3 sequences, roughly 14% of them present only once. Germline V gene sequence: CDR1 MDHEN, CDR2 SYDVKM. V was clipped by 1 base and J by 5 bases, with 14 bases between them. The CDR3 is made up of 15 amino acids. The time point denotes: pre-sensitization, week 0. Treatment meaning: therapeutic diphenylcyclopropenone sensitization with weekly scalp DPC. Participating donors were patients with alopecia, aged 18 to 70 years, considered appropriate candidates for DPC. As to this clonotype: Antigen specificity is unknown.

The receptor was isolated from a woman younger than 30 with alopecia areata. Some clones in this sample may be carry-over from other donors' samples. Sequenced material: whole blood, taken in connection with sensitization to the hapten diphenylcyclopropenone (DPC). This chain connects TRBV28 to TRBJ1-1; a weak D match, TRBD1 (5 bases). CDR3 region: CASSLLVAGRTEAFF. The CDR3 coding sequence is TGTGCCAGCAGTTTATTGGTTGCAGGGCGGACTGAAGCTTTCTTT.